The 19 T cell receptor beta chains in this list originate from one sample, sequenced in a study of T cells in Graves' hyperthyroidism and ophthalmopathy. RNA transcripts served as the template for amplifying TCR beta CDR3 regions. The primer set for the first-round RT-PCR of the TCR CDR3 was HTBI. TCRdb re-analysed the multiplex PCR reads in MiXCR, keeping a single row per CDR3 protein. The sample has about 350,000 distinct CDR3 sequences; less than 20% are singletons. Sample: blood. The receptor source for this set is a woman aged 40 to 49 with Graves' ophthalmopathy.

This clonotype was recorded many times. The genes are TRBV28 and TRBJ2-7; maybe TRBD2 (5 bases). The CDR3 length is 14 residues. The germline V gene encodes CDR1 MDHEN and CDR2 SYDVKM. Trimming removed 1 base at V and 0 bases at J, with 7 bases between. The CDR3 region is CASSLSSLSYEQYF. In DNA form, the CDR3 reads TGTGCCAGCAGTTTATCTAGCCTCTCCTACGAGCAGTACTTC.

This clonotype was seen many times. The CDR3 does not close with the conserved phenylalanine or tryptophan, likely indicating a read error. The chain has TRBV6-2 or TRBV6-3 and TRBJ1-1, with TRBD1 as a possible D gene (6 bases). This CDR3 contains 13 residues. V shed 7 bases and J shed 5 bases, with 14 bases lying between them. Germline V CDR1 and CDR2: MNHEY, SVGEGT. CDR3 protein: CASINRDETEAFL. In DNA, the CDR3 is TGTGCCAGCATCAACAGGGATGAGACTGAAGCTTTCCTT.

Many counts were recorded for this clonotype. CDR3 loop: CATSRVRDRGHEQYF. The DNA for the CDR3 is TGTGCCACCAGCAGAGTTCGGGACAGGGGGCACGAGCAGTACTTC. J is TRBJ2-7 and V is TRBV15, with 12 bases lining up with TRBD1. The CDR3 extends over 15 amino acids. Germline V gives CDR1 LNHNV, CDR2 YYDKDF (reference sequence). V lost 1 base, J lost 5 bases, and 3 bases stayed unmatched.

This clonotype has a count of ten or more. This rearrangement joins TRBV5-1 to TRBJ2-7; D possibly corresponds to TRBD2 (6 bases). Germline loops: CDR1 SGHRS, CDR2 YFSETQ. V was pared by 0 bases and J by 2 bases, with 15 bases between. There are 16 residues in the CDR3. DNA for the CDR3: TGCGCCAGCAGCTTGGACGGGCGCGGGAATACCTACGAGCAGTACTTC. Encoded protein: CASSLDGRGNTYEQYF.

This clonotype has a count of ten or more. This chain links TRBV19 with TRBJ1-1, with D maybe TRBD1 (5 bases). The CDR3 loop spans 17 amino acids. The V gene lost 7 bases and the J gene lost 0 bases, with 21 bases spanning the gap. Germline V gene sequence: CDR1 LNHDA, CDR2 SQIVND (reference sequence). The CDR3 reads CASNEGRGDAVNTEAFF. DNA for the CDR3: TGTGCCAGTAATGAGGGCCGAGGGGATGCCGTGAACACTGAAGCTTTCTTT. Based on the CDR3 plus reference TRBV19 and TRBJ1-1, the full variable domain is DGGITQSPKYLFRKEGQNVTLSCEQNLNHDAMYWYRQDPGQGLRLIYYSQIVNDFQKGDIAEGYSVSREKKESFPLTVTSAQKNPTAFYLCASNEGRGDAVNTEAFFGQGTRLTVV.

Many counts were recorded for this clonotype. The V call is TRBV2, the J call TRBJ2-4, with 8 positions matching TRBD2. With V trimmed by 7 bases and J by 2 bases, 13 bases remained unmatched. Germline CDR1 reads SNHLY; CDR2 reads FYNNEI. CDR3 length equals 17 residues. CDR3 sequence (DNA): TGTGCCAGCACCGAGGGCCCGGCGGGAGGAACCAAAAACATTCAGTACTTC. It translates to CASTEGPAGGTKNIQYF.

This clonotype was seen many times. CDR3 protein: CAWTTLGQGIVGELFF. The DNA of the CDR3 is TGTGCCTGGACCACTCTCGGACAGGGCATCGTCGGGGAGCTGTTTTTT. The chain has TRBV30 and TRBJ2-2; 8 bases align to TRBD1. Germline assignment: CDR1 GTSNPN and CDR2 SVGIG (reference sequence). The CDR3 extends over 16 amino acids. V was pared by 4 bases and J by 7 bases, with 14 bases of the junction left unmatched.

This clonotype was picked up many times. V usage is TRBV28 and J usage is TRBJ2-5; possibly TRBD2 for D (5 bases). This CDR3 has 17 residues. V gave up 7 bases and J gave up 1 base, with 22 bases separating them. The V gene's germline CDR1 is MDHEN and CDR2 SYDVKM. The CDR3 nucleotides read TGTGCCAGCACCATTAAAGGACTCCAGAGACCCCAAGAGACCCAGTACTTC. It is translated as CASTIKGLQRPQETQYF.

This clonotype was seen a handful of times. The CDR3 protein is CASGLAGSYEQYF. CDR3 in DNA: TGTGCTAGTGGGCTAGCGGGATCCTACGAGCAGTACTTC. The chain links TRBV12-5 to TRBJ2-7; 9 nucleotides agree with TRBD2. Germline V gene sequence: CDR1 LGHNT, CDR2 FRNRAP. The CDR3 consists of 13 residues. The junction had 1 base not matched to a gene; V was cut back by 6 bases and J by 1 base. Together with reference TRBV12-5 and TRBJ2-7, the CDR3 gives the full variable domain: DARVTQTPRHKVTEMGQEVTMRCQPILGHNTVFWYRQTMMQGLELLAYFRNRAPLDDSGMPKDRFSAEMPDATLATLKIQPSEPRDSAVYFCASGLAGSYEQYFGPGTRLTVT.

This clonotype has a count of ten or more. The chain links TRBV12-3 or TRBV12-4 to TRBJ2-2; 11 bases are shared with TRBD2. CDR3 length equals 15 residues. V lost 2 bases, J lost 6 bases, and 2 bases stayed unmatched. The CDR3 sequence is CASSLLAGGPGELFF. In DNA form, the CDR3 reads TGTGCCAGCAGTTTACTAGCGGGAGGTCCCGGGGAGCTGTTTTTT.

At least ten counts were recorded for this clonotype. This rearrangement joins TRBV6-5 to TRBJ1-1, with D uncertain. Germline assignment: CDR1 MNHEY and CDR2 SVGAGI. The CDR3 sequence is 14 residues long. V lost 3 bases and J lost 2, with 10 bases in between. CDR3 sequence reads: CASSYWRDNTEAFF. DNA for the CDR3: TGTGCCAGCAGTTATTGGCGAGACAACACTGAAGCTTTCTTT.

The chain joins TRBV5-1 to TRBJ2-5, with 7 bases matching TRBD1. The CDR3 is made up of 18 amino acids. After removal of 0 bases from V and 1 base from J, the junction contained 12 bases not matched to a gene. Per germline, CDR1 SGHRS and CDR2 YFSETQ. The CDR3 reads CASSLAVTGKPLQETQYF. The CDR3 nucleotides read TGCGCCAGCAGCTTGGCCGTGACAGGGAAACCCCTCCAAGAGACCCAGTACTTC.

This clonotype was recorded at least ten times. This chain links TRBV7-2 with TRBJ1-2; D uncertain. With 1 base removed from V and 2 bases from J, the gap between germline ends came to 11 bases. CDR3 length: 15 residues. The germline V gene has CDR1 SGHTA and CDR2 FQGNSA. In DNA form, the CDR3 reads TGTGCCAGCAGCTTAGGAGGACTCCCCAACTATGGCTACACCTTC. The encoded protein is CASSLGGLPNYGYTF.

The sample holds many counts of this clonotype. The chain uses TRBV12-3 or TRBV12-4 and TRBJ2-7, with a weak D call TRBD2 (5 bases). This CDR3 is built from 13 residues. With 3 bases removed from V and 2 bases from J, the gap between germline ends came to 8 bases. The CDR3 is CASSFTGTYEQYF. CDR3 nucleotides: TGTGCCAGCAGTTTTACGGGGACCTACGAGCAGTACTTC.

This clonotype was observed many times. This chain uses TRBV4-1 with TRBJ1-1, with D perhaps matching TRBD1 (5 bases). This CDR3 has 18 residues. Per the germline V gene, CDR1 is MGHRA and CDR2 is YSYEKL. Trimming stripped 1 base from V and 3 bases from J, with 21 bases between. CDR3 bases: TGCGCCAGCAGCCAAGTTATCCCGGTGAGATTGGGGGACACTGAAGCTTTCTTT. As protein: CASSQVIPVRLGDTEAFF.

V gene TRBV6-2 or TRBV6-3 combines with J gene TRBJ1-2; tentatively, D is TRBD1 (5 bases). This CDR3 has 16 amino acids. Trimming took 0 bases from V and 2 from J, leaving 13 bases between them. Germline CDR1 and CDR2: MNHEY and SVGEGT. The CDR3 DNA reads as TGTGCCAGCAGTTACTCGAATACCTGGGGGAACTATGGCTACACCTTC. Translated, it gives CASSYSNTWGNYGYTF.

The CDR3 loop is CASSSQGTSEIGGELFF. The CDR3 DNA reads as TGTGCCAGCAGTTCTCAGGGCACTAGCGAGATAGGCGGGGAGCTGTTTTTT. The gene calls are TRBV7-8 and TRBJ2-2, with 7 bases aligning to TRBD2. The germline V gene has CDR1 SGHVS and CDR2 FQNEAQ. The junction had 17 bases not matched to a gene; V was cut back by 6 bases and J by 7 bases. This CDR3 is 17 amino acids long.

This clonotype was counted many times. The chain uses TRBV4-3 and TRBJ2-7; D remains ambiguous. Trimming took off 0 bases at V and 2 bases at J, with 17 bases between the two ends. From germline, CDR1 is LGHNA and CDR2 YSLEER. The CDR3 loop spans 17 amino acids. CDR3 in DNA: TGCGCCAGCAGCCAAGAATATCCCGGCAGGTACCCCTACGAGCAGTACTTC. It specifies CASSQEYPGRYPYEQYF.

This clonotype appeared many times. This chain uses TRBV5-1 with TRBJ1-3; D gene unclear. Trimming removed 0 bases from V and 0 bases from J, with 10 bases in between. Germline lookup yields CDR1 SGHRS and CDR2 YFSETQ. CDR3 length: 16 amino acids. The CDR3 coding sequence is TGCGCCAGCAGCTTGGTCGGGCTGAACTCTGGAAACACCATATATTTT. Amino acids: CASSLVGLNSGNTIYF.